One and the same sample provided the 28 T cell receptor beta chains below, sequenced in a study of blood T cell repertoires in COVID-19. The assay was immunoSEQ multiplex PCR, and TCRdb's table has in-frame clones only and misses some. The sample includes about 200,000 clones, 80% of them seen just once. The sample taken for sequencing was PBMCs or T cells enriched from blood (not recorded which). Source of these receptors: a woman aged 40 to 50 with acute COVID-19.

The chain employs TRBV28 and TRBJ2-7, with TRBD1 matching 7 bases. In germline, CDR1 is MDHEN, CDR2 SYDVKM. The CDR3 totals 14 residues. V gave up 4 bases and J gave up 2 bases; unmatched junction bases: 5. The CDR3 region is CASSSGTVPYEQYF. CDR3 coding DNA: TGTGCCAGCAGTTCTGGGACAGTGCCCTACGAGCAGTACTTC.

In DNA, the CDR3 is TGTGCCAGTACTGAGAGAACTACCCTGAACACTGAAGCTTTCTTT. It yields the protein CASTERTTLNTEAFF. The chain is built from TRBV19 and TRBJ1-1, with no clear D. The germline CDR1 and CDR2 sequences are LNHDA and SQIVND (reference sequence). V lost 7 bases, J lost 0 bases, and 15 bases lay in between. The CDR3 extends over 15 amino acids. Full variable domain (missing parts from reference TRBV19 and TRBJ1-1): DGGITQSPKYLFRKEGQNVTLSCEQNLNHDAMYWYRQDPGQGLRLIYYSQIVNDFQKGDIAEGYSVSREKKESFPLTVTSAQKNPTAFYLCASTERTTLNTEAFFGQGTRLTVV.

The sample holds one count of this clone. The chain is built from TRBV5-1 and TRBJ2-7, with TRBD1 matching 8 bases. J lost 4 bases, V lost 4 bases, and 7 bases had no gene match. CDR3 length: 14 residues. CDR1 and CDR2 from the germline V gene are SGHRS and YFSETQ. The CDR3 DNA is TGCGCCAGCAGCGCCGGGACAGGCCAATACGAGCAGTACTTC. As protein: CASSAGTGQYEQYF.

J is TRBJ1-2 and V is TRBV10-3; maybe TRBD1 (5 bases). The V gene lost 1 base and the J gene lost 3 bases, with 9 bases spanning the gap. The CDR3 sequence is 14 residues long. The germline CDR1 and CDR2 sequences are ENHRY and SYGVKD. CDR3 bases: TGTGCCATCAGTGAGTTTGAGACAGACTATGGCTACACCTTC. Translation gives CAISEFETDYGYTF.

The chain is built from TRBV28 and TRBJ1-5; 8 nucleotides align to TRBD1. CDR3 size: 16 residues. V lost 2 bases and J lost 4; bases outside the gene matches: 7. Germline values: CDR1 MDHEN, CDR2 SYDVKM. The CDR3, as DNA: TGTGCCAGCAGTTTAAGTGGACAGGGAGAGAATCAGCCCCAGCATTTT. This gives the protein CASSLSGQGENQPQHF.

The chain has TRBV4-2 and TRBJ1-5; TRBD1 matches at 10 bases. Trimming took 0 bases from V and 0 from J; bases not matched to a gene: 5. This CDR3 has 18 residues. Germline-derived CDR1 and CDR2 are LGHNA and YNFKEQ. CDR3 bases: TGTGCCAGCAGCCAAGATAGACAGGGGGCGGGTAGCAATCAGCCCCAGCATTTT. It codes for CASSQDRQGAGSNQPQHF.

The gene calls are TRBV19 and TRBJ2-5; 10 positions match TRBD2. CDR3 length: 19 amino acids. Trimming removed 6 bases from V and 2 bases from J; junction bases left unmatched: 18. CDR1 and CDR2 (germline): LNHDA, SQIVND (reference sequence). CDR3: CASSHDYYAGLAEQETQYF. In DNA form, the CDR3 reads TGTGCCAGTAGCCACGATTATTATGCAGGACTAGCGGAACAAGAGACCCAGTACTTC.

The J gene is TRBJ2-1, the V gene TRBV5-1, with D possibly TRBD2 on 5 matching bases. The CDR3 consists of 15 residues. V lost 0 bases, J lost 2 bases, and 9 bases lay in between. The germline V gene has CDR1 SGHRS and CDR2 YFSETQ. This chain's CDR3 is CASSLASFTYNEQFF. CDR3 nucleotides: TGCGCCAGCAGCTTGGCTAGCTTTACCTACAATGAGCAGTTCTTC.

This chain uses TRBV7-9 with TRBJ1-1; D possibly corresponds to TRBD1 (5 bases). The CDR3 is made up of 16 amino acids. The V gene's germline CDR1 is SEHNR and CDR2 FQNEAQ (reference sequence). V dropped 4 bases and J dropped 2 bases, with 17 bases sitting between them. CDR3 residues: CASSSLGGELNTEAFF. The CDR3 nucleotides are TGTGCCAGCAGCTCACTCGGGGGGGAACTTAACACTGAAGCTTTCTTT.

This chain uses TRBV28 with TRBJ1-4; TRBD1 matches at 9 bases. The CDR3 sequence is 14 residues long. Germline loops: CDR1 MDHEN, CDR2 SYDVKM. V gave up 9 bases and J gave up 7 bases; unmatched junction bases: 9. The chain's CDR3 is CASWAGTGTEKLFF. The DNA for the CDR3 is TGTGCCAGTTGGGCCGGGACAGGGACTGAAAAACTGTTTTTT.

This clone was counted once. The rearrangement uses TRBV5-1 and TRBJ2-7, with 14 bases identical to TRBD2. Germline CDR1 is SGHRS and CDR2 is YFSETQ. This CDR3 has 19 amino acids. V gave up 8 bases and J gave up 5 bases; unmatched junction bases: 21. CDR3 sequence: CARGSPGLAGELGENEQYF. For the CDR3, the DNA is TGCGCCAGAGGTTCACCGGGACTAGCGGGAGAATTGGGGGAAAACGAGCAGTACTTC.

The rearrangement joins TRBV7-9 to TRBJ1-3; TRBD1 matches 8 bases. With V trimmed by 5 bases and J by 0 bases, 15 bases remained unmatched. The CDR3 loop spans 19 amino acids. Germline CDR1 and CDR2: SEHNR and FQNEAQ (reference sequence). Written as DNA, the CDR3 is TGTGCCAGCAGCCGCGCGACAGGGGTCCTTACCCTCTCTGGAAACACCATATATTTT. Translation gives CASSRATGVLTLSGNTIYF.

The V call is TRBV6-5, the J call TRBJ1-5; tentatively, D is TRBD1 (5 bases). CDR1 and CDR2 (germline): MNHEY, SVGAGI. The CDR3 is 15 amino acids. V dropped 5 bases and J dropped 5 bases, with 16 bases sitting between them. As DNA, the CDR3 is TGTGCCAGCAGTCGGATCGGGGGGATGGATCAGCCCCAGCATTTT. Translation: CASSRIGGMDQPQHF.

The chain carries TRBV4-2 and TRBJ1-3; 8 nucleotides agree with TRBD1. Germline assignment: CDR1 LGHNA and CDR2 YNFKEQ. There are 17 residues in the CDR3. With 0 bases clipped from V and 3 bases from J, the junction kept 7 bases outside the gene matches. The CDR3 DNA sequence: TGTGCCAGCAGCCAAGATCTCAGGGGGCAGTATGGAAACACCATATATTTT. It specifies CASSQDLRGQYGNTIYF.

The V call is TRBV5-1, the J call TRBJ2-1; TRBD1 matches at 8 bases. CDR3 size: 15 residues. V lost 0 bases to trimming and J lost 4 bases; unmatched junction nucleotides: 3. Germline values: CDR1 SGHRS, CDR2 YFSETQ. CDR3 residues: CASSLERTGYNEQFF. The CDR3 bases are TGCGCCAGCAGCTTGGAAAGGACAGGGTACAATGAGCAGTTCTTC.

The chain couples TRBV28 to TRBJ2-7, with 12 bases that match TRBD2. V was clipped by 6 bases and J by 3 bases; unmatched bases: 6. Germline V gives CDR1 MDHEN, CDR2 SYDVKM. The CDR3 covers 15 residues. The CDR3 spells CASRRGGLAGYEQYF. The CDR3 DNA follows: TGTGCCAGCAGGCGGGGGGGACTAGCGGGCTACGAGCAGTACTTC. The entire variable domain, with the rest obtained from reference TRBV28 and TRBJ2-7, is as follows: DVKVTQSSRYLVKRTGEKVFLECVQDMDHENMFWYRQDPGLGLRLIYFSYDVKMKEKGDIPEGYSVSREKKERFSLILESASTNQTSMYLCASRRGGLAGYEQYFGPGTRLTVT.

The gene calls are TRBV12-5 and TRBJ2-1; D is possibly TRBD1 (6 bases). Germline CDR1 reads LGHNT; CDR2 reads FRNRAP. Trimming pared 1 base from V and 3 bases from J, leaving 7 bases between. The CDR3 contains 14 residues. CDR3 bases: TGTGCTAGTGGTTTGGGGACAGACTACAATGAGCAGTTCTTC. Protein product: CASGLGTDYNEQFF.

This sequence joins TRBV5-6 and TRBJ2-7; perhaps TRBD1 as D (6 bases). The V and J ends lost 0 bases and 1 base respectively, with 11 bases between them. The germline CDR1 and CDR2 sequences are SGHDT and YYEEEE. This CDR3 is built from 15 residues. Here the CDR3 reads CASSLAGVVSYEQYF. Written as DNA, the CDR3 is TGTGCCAGCAGCTTGGCAGGGGTTGTGTCCTACGAGCAGTACTTC. The whole variable domain, filled in from reference TRBV5-6 and TRBJ2-7, reads DAGVTQSPTHLIKTRGQQVTLRCSPKSGHDTVSWYQQALGQGPQFIFQYYEEEERQRGNFPDRFSGHQFPNYSSELNVNALLLGDSALYLCASSLAGVVSYEQYFGPGTRLTVT.

The rearrangement links TRBV10-3 to TRBJ2-7, with 9 bases fitting TRBD1. V was pared by 6 bases and J by 1 base, with 4 bases of the junction left unmatched. The germline V gene encodes CDR1 ENHRY and CDR2 SYGVKD. This CDR3 is built from 14 residues. CDR3: CAISLGQGSYEQYF. DNA for the CDR3: TGTGCCATCAGCTTGGGACAGGGATCCTACGAGCAGTACTTC.

This clone was detected ten times or more. The chain joins TRBV5-1 to TRBJ1-3; the D gene is possibly TRBD1 (6 bases). This CDR3 comprises 16 residues. The V gene's germline CDR1 is SGHRS and CDR2 YFSETQ. Trimming took 2 bases from V and 1 from J, leaving 13 bases between them. Here the CDR3 DNA reads TGCGCCAGCAGCTTAGGACAGACCCAATCTGGAAACACCATATATTTT. This translates into CASSLGQTQSGNTIYF.

The J gene is TRBJ2-1, the V gene TRBV10-2, with 8 bases aligning to TRBD2. V dropped 8 bases and J dropped 0; count of bases not matched to a gene: 3. The germline gives CDR1 WSHSY, CDR2 SAAADI. The CDR3 has 14 residues. The chain's CDR3 is CASRGGFSYNEQFF. The CDR3 bases are TGCGCCAGCCGGGGGGGCTTCTCCTACAATGAGCAGTTCTTC.

The CDR3 DNA is TGTGCCAGCAGCTTTTTGGCGTCCAGCGGGAGGGCTGGCGAGCAGTACTTC. Protein product: CASSFLASSGRAGEQYF. The chain links TRBV28 to TRBJ2-7; 10 nucleotides agree with TRBD2. CDR1 is MDHEN, CDR2 SYDVKM, per germline. V dropped 6 bases and J dropped 6; count of bases not matched to a gene: 17. The CDR3 totals 17 residues. The full variable domain, its missing parts supplied by reference TRBV28 and TRBJ2-7, is DVKVTQSSRYLVKRTGEKVFLECVQDMDHENMFWYRQDPGLGLRLIYFSYDVKMKEKGDIPEGYSVSREKKERFSLILESASTNQTSMYLCASSFLASSGRAGEQYFGPGTRLTVT.

The chain joins TRBV2 to TRBJ1-5; D not certain. The CDR3 is made up of 15 amino acids. V was shortened by 3 bases and J by 3 bases, with 12 bases between the two germline ends. The germline gives CDR1 SNHLY, CDR2 FYNNEI. The CDR3 sequence is CASSDQVQLNQPQHF. CDR3 sequence (DNA): TGTGCCAGCAGTGATCAGGTACAGCTCAATCAGCCCCAGCATTTT.

In this sample, this clone turned up a few times. The genes are TRBV7-3 and TRBJ2-5, with 7 bases that match TRBD2. The CDR3 contains 12 residues. Per germline, CDR1 SGHTA and CDR2 FQGTGA. The V segment lost 4 bases and the J segment 10 bases; nucleotides outside the gene matches: 6. CDR3 region: CASSSGGGGQYF. The CDR3 DNA reads TGTGCCAGCAGCTCGGGAGGCGGGGGCCAGTACTTC.

This clone came up a few times. The chain has TRBV5-1 and TRBJ1-1; D call uncertain. V dropped 4 bases and J dropped 3 bases, with 10 bases sitting between them. CDR3 length: 13 residues. Germline values: CDR1 SGHRS, CDR2 YFSETQ. In DNA form, the CDR3 reads TGCGCCAGCAGCCTGCGTACCGACACTGAAGCTTTCTTT. Translated: CASSLRTDTEAFF. Based on the CDR3 plus reference TRBV5-1 and TRBJ1-1, the full variable domain is KAGVTQTPRYLIKTRGQQVTLSCSPISGHRSVSWYQQTPGQGLQFLFEYFSETQRNKGNFPGRFSGRQFSNSRSEMNVSTLELGDSALYLCASSLRTDTEAFFGQGTRLTVV.

This clone occurred once. The J gene is TRBJ2-5, the V gene TRBV13; 8 nucleotides agree with TRBD1. V lost 4 bases, J lost 5 bases, and 9 bases stayed unmatched. CDR3 length: 15 amino acids. The germline gives CDR1 PRHDT, CDR2 FYEKMQ (reference sequence). This CDR3 is CASSSRTGRYETQYF. CDR3 bases: TGTGCCAGCAGCTCCCGGACAGGGAGGTACGAGACCCAGTACTTC. Supplemented by reference TRBV13 and TRBJ2-5, the full variable domain reads AAGVIQSPRHLIKEKRETATLKCYPIPRHDTVYWYQQGPGQDPQFLISFYEKMQSDKGSIPDRFSAQQFSDYHSELNMSSLELGDSALYFCASSSRTGRYETQYFGPGTRLLVL.

V gene TRBV10-3 combines with J gene TRBJ1-1; D possibly corresponds to TRBD1 (5 bases). The V end was cut by 11 bases, the J end by 6 bases, with 25 bases between. Germline assignment: CDR1 ENHRY and CDR2 SYGVKD. The CDR3 runs to 15 residues. CDR3 sequence: CASTGLSEGFAEAFF. The CDR3 region has the DNA TGTGCCTCAACGGGACTCTCGGAGGGCTTCGCTGAAGCTTTCTTT.

The V gene is TRBV6-5, the J gene TRBJ1-1, with TRBD1 matching 7 bases. Per germline, CDR1 MNHEY and CDR2 SVGAGI. This CDR3 is built from 15 residues. After removal of 0 bases from V and 1 base from J, the junction contained 2 bases not matched to a gene. CDR3 nucleotide sequence: TGTGCCAGCAGTTACTCGAACAGGGGGAACACTGAAGCTTTCTTT. This sequence encodes CASSYSNRGNTEAFF.